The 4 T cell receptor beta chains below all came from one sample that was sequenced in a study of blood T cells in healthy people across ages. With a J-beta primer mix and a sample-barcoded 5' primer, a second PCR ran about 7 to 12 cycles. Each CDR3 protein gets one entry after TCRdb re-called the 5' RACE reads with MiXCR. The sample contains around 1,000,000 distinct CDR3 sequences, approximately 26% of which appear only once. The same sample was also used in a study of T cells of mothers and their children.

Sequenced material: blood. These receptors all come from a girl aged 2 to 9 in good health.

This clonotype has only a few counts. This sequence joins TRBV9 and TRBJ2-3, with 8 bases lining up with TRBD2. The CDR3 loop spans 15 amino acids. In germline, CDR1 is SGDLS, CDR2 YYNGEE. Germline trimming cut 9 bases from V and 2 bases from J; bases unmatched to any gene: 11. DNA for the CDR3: TGTGCCACCACGAAAAGCGGGAGCTTCACAGATACGCAGTATTTT. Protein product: CATTKSGSFTDTQYF.

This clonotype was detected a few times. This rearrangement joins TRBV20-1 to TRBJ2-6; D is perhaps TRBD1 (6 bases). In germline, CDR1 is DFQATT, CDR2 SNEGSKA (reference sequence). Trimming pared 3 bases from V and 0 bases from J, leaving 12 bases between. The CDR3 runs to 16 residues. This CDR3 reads CSASSGAYSGANVLTF. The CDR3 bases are TGCAGTGCTAGTTCAGGGGCTTACTCTGGGGCCAACGTCCTGACTTTC.

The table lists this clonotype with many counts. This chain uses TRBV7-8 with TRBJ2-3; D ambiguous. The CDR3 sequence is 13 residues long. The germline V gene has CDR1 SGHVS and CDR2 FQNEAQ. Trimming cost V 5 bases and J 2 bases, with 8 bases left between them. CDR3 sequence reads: CASSPGTTDTQYF. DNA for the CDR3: TGTGCCAGCAGCCCCGGTACCACAGATACGCAGTATTTT.

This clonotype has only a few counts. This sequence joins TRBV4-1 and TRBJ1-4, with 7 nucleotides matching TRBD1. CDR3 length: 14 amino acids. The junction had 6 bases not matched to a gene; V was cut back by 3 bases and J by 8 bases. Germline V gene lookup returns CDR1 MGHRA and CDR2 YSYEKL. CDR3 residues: CASSHTGVWEKLFF. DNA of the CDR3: TGCGCCAGCAGCCATACAGGGGTATGGGAAAAACTGTTTTTT.